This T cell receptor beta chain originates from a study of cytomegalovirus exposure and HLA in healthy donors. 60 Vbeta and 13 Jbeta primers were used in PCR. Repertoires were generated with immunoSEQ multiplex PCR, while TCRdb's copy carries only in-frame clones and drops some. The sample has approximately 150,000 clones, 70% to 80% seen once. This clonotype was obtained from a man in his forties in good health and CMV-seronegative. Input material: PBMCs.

CDR3 loop: CASSIGLSHGYTF. DNA for the CDR3: TGTGCCAGTAGTATAGGTTTGAGTCATGGCTACACCTTC. The chain joins TRBV19 to TRBJ1-2, with D uncertain. This CDR3 has 13 residues. CDR1 LNHDA and CDR2 SQIVND come from the germline V gene (reference sequence). Trimming removed 1 base from V and 6 bases from J, with 9 bases in between.